Listed below are T cell receptor beta chains from one sample, sequenced in a study of T cell responses to AZD1222 COVID-19 vaccine. TCRdb keeps only in-frame clones here, not all; method: immunoSEQ multiplex PCR. The sample includes around 130,000 clones, around 90% of them seen just once. The starting material was peripheral blood, obtained 28 days after the second AZD1222 dose. These receptors originate from an adult who received the AZD1222 COVID-19 vaccine. Each CDR3 is given with its conserved first and last residue. A D gene is named only where the DNA matches it firmly. The size entry is marked missing in some rows and otherwise reads once, few, many or a size class.

j_call d_call clone_size v_call cdr3_nt cdr3_aa
TRBJ2-5 . . TRBV9 TGTGCCAGCAGCGTAGGCAGCCTTCAAGAGACCCAGTACTTC CASSVGSLQETQYF
TRBJ2-1 . . TRBV10-3 TGTGCCACCAGGGACCCCTACAATGAGCAGTTCTTC CATRDPYNEQFF
TRBJ1-3 . . TRBV11-2 TGTGCCAGCAGCTTAGGTTTCGGTCCAGGGAGCCCTGGAAACACCATATATTTT CASSLGFGPGSPGNTIYF
TRBJ1-2 . . TRBV29-1 TGCAGCGTTGAAGATGCCCCGTTAGAGTATGGCTACACCTTC CSVEDAPLEYGYTF
TRBJ1-2 . . TRBV7-9 TGTGCCAGCAGCTCCTCACTCTGGTACACCTTC CASSSSLWYTF
TRBJ2-3 TRBD2 . TRBV19 TGTGCCAGTAGCCCGGGAGGGCCAGATACGCAGTATTTT CASSPGGPDTQYF
TRBJ1-2 TRBD1 . TRBV7-8 TGTGCCAGCAGCTTAAGGGGACAGGGGTACAACTATGGCTACACCTTC CASSLRGQGYNYGYTF
TRBJ1-2 . few TRBV5-1 TGCGCCAGCAGCCAGGGGACACTCGCTAACTATGGCTACACCTTC CASSQGTLANYGYTF
TRBJ1-1 TRBD1 . TRBV7-2 TGTGCCAGCAGCCCCCGACAGGGCGGCACTGAAGCTTTCTTT CASSPRQGGTEAFF
TRBJ1-6 TRBD1 . TRBV28 TGTGCCAGCAGTCACAGGGGAAATTCACCCCTCCACTTT CASSHRGNSPLHF
TRBJ1-4 . once TRBV4-3 TGCGCCAGCAGCCAAGATCGGGGGTGGAATGAAAAACTGTTTTTT CASSQDRGWNEKLFF